This T cell receptor (beta chain) was documented in a study of blood T cell repertoires in COVID-19 (dated by TCRdb to the early 2020s). With regard to the full study: Samples covering the acute and convalescent phases of COVID-19 were provided by collaborators in the United States, Italy and Spain. The material from the prospective study consisted of cDNA or gDNA derived from T cells, B-cell-depleted T cells, or PBMCs. The dataset comprised deeply sampled blood TCRbeta repertoires from subjects exposed to, actively infected with, or recovered from COVID-19. The repertoires were made available in a free public database intended to serve as a resource for research on the immune response to SARS-CoV-2. Samples were obtained from the ongoing ImmuneRACE study (first 160 participants) and from approximately 1,200 subjects provided by 6 global collaborators. The sample metadata nearly always contained a de-identified subject ID, COVID-19 status, age in years and sex. HLA class I and class II types, where available, came from metadata supplied by the sample provider rather than from assay-based typing.

Each collaborating institution followed its own protocols to collect whole blood in K2EDTA tubes. For TCRbeta analysis, collaborator samples were shipped as frozen whole blood, as isolated PBMCs, or as DNA extracted from either sample type. As concerns this clone: The antigen it binds to is not known. The input lacks base qualities; no much larger clone sits a single base away.

Overall study outcomes, separate from this receptor: How much clinical and demographic metadata was included differed by source and by participant, and the metadata was provided uncurated.

TCRbeta CDR3 regions were amplified from genomic DNA using the immunoSEQ Assay, a bias-controlled multiplex PCR. The authors processed their data as follows. Within the assay, amplification of reference gene primers was used to estimate how many nucleated cells each sample contained. To quantify the absolute abundance of each unique TCRbeta CDR3 rearrangement, sequence reads were collapsed and filtered. Productive Simpson clonality was computed per sample as the square root of Simpson's diversity index over productive rearrangements. The source is immuneACCESS, and TCRdb retained only in-frame sequences with V and J called. Part of the clones is not carried over; for the studies checked, unresolved V genes explain less than half of this, and the remainder is unexplained. The DNA gave D and trimming, while V, J and clone size come from that table. Recorded for this sample are more than 250,000 clones; more than 75% of them occurred a single time. The ten largest clones take up 1% of the sample.

The junction shows trimming of 5 bases on V and 1 base on J, plus 14 bases between the germline ends. As encoded in the germline V gene, CDR1 is MDHEN while CDR2 is SYDVKM. Including the terminal cysteine and phenylalanine, the CDR3 comprises 15 residues. This entry keeps only the CDR3 DNA: 45 bases, framed from base 1. The rearrangement combines TRBV28 with TRBJ1-1, with a weak D call of TRBD1 (6 bases match). Sequenced sample: peripheral blood. The receptor comes from a man between 50 and 59 years old with active or convalescent COVID-19. The CDR3 region has the sequence CASSISDRWNTEAFF. DNA sequence: TGTGCCAGCAGTATCTCCGACAGGTGGAACACTGAAGCTTTCTTT.